A selection of T cell receptor beta chains follows, all from one sample in a study of cytomegalovirus exposure and HLA in healthy donors. The assay was immunoSEQ multiplex PCR, and TCRdb's table has in-frame clones only and misses some. The table records roughly 130,000 clones, about 80% of them present only once. Sequencing was performed on PBMCs. Receptors originate from a man aged 25-40 years in good health and CMV-seronegative. Both conserved end residues are part of each CDR3. Fields, in order: J gene, V gene, D gene, clone size, CDR3 protein, CDR3 DNA. The D gene is left open where the match is weak. The size of a clone is reported for some rows only, either as once, few or many, or as a class for expanded clones.

>TRBJ2-7|TRBV20-1|NA|NA
CSARDYPEQYF
TGCAGTGCTAGAGACTACCCAGAGCAGTACTTC
>TRBJ2-1|TRBV7-6|NA|once
CASSLAGGLAVYNEQFF
TGTGCCAGCAGCTTAGCAGGGGGGCTAGCGGTTTACAATGAGCAGTTCTTC
>TRBJ1-2|TRBV27|NA|NA
CASSPRTLTRGGYTF
TGTGCCAGCAGTCCTCGGACACTCACCCGTGGTGGCTACACCTTC
>TRBJ1-2|TRBV5-5|NA|NA
CASNVGELAYGYTF
TGTGCCAGCAACGTCGGGGAACTGGCGTATGGCTACACCTTC
>TRBJ2-5|TRBV18|TRBD2|NA
CASSPSGSFKETQYF
TGTGCCAGCTCACCTAGCGGGAGTTTTAAGGAGACCCAGTACTTC
>TRBJ1-3|TRBV7-9|NA|few
CASSLDVRAVGNTIYF
TGTGCCAGCAGCTTAGATGTCAGGGCGGTTGGAAACACCATATATTTT
>TRBJ2-7|TRBV5-1|NA|NA
CASSLGQPDYEQYF
TGCGCCAGCAGCTTGGGACAGCCTGACTACGAGCAGTACTTC
>TRBJ2-3|TRBV5-8|TRBD2|NA
CASSSGTSGGTDTQYF
TGTGCCAGCAGCTCCGGGACTAGCGGGGGCACAGATACGCAGTATTTT
>TRBJ2-5|TRBV30|NA|NA
CAWSIQNQETQYF
TGTGCCTGGAGTATCCAGAACCAAGAGACCCAGTACTTC
>TRBJ2-4|TRBV2|TRBD2|NA
CARNPTSGSCGELAKNIQYF
TGTGCCAGGAACCCGACTAGCGGGAGTTGTGGGGAATTAGCCAAAAACATTCAGTACTTC
>TRBJ1-2|TRBV6-5|TRBD1|NA
CASSRTGPNYGYTF
TGTGCCAGCAGTAGGACAGGTCCAAACTATGGCTACACCTTC
>TRBJ2-1|TRBV7-9|TRBD2|NA
CASRGSSGDIWSYNEQFF
TGTGCCAGCAGGGGGTCTAGCGGGGATATATGGTCCTACAATGAGCAGTTCTTC
>TRBJ1-2|TRBV29-1|NA|NA
CSALSEHNYGYTF
TGCAGCGCCCTGTCAGAACATAACTATGGCTACACCTTC
>TRBJ1-1|TRBV5-1|NA|NA
CASSFDSWNTEAFF
TGCGCCAGCAGCTTTGACAGTTGGAACACTGAAGCTTTCTTT
>TRBJ1-5|TRBV6-1|NA|few
CASSEMEDSGQPQHF
TGTGCCAGCAGTGAGATGGAAGACAGTGGACAGCCCCAGCATTTT
>TRBJ2-3|TRBV4-3|NA|NA
CASSQDYGGPADTQYF
TGCGCCAGCAGCCAAGATTACGGGGGGCCCGCGGATACGCAGTATTTT
>TRBJ2-4|TRBV2|TRBD2|NA
CASEAGARMLIAKNIQYF
TGTGCCAGCGAAGCGGGGGCCCGCATGCTCATAGCCAAAAACATTCAGTACTTC
>TRBJ2-7|TRBV2|TRBD2|NA
CASGTRLARSYEQYF
TGTGCCAGCGGAACCCGACTAGCGAGGTCCTACGAGCAGTACTTC
>TRBJ2-1|TRBV7-9|NA|NA
CASSSLEGVNEQFF
TGTGCCAGCAGCTCGCTCGAGGGCGTCAATGAGCAGTTCTTC
>TRBJ1-4|TRBV7-9|NA|few
CASSLATGGEKLFF
TGTGCCAGCAGCTTAGCGACAGGCGGGGAAAAACTGTTTTTT
>TRBJ2-7|TRBV5-1|NA|NA
CASSGFAGPPVASEQYF
TGCGCCAGCAGCGGTTTCGCCGGGCCCCCCGTAGCGAGCGAGCAGTACTTC
>TRBJ1-1|TRBV7-2|NA|NA
CASSSTGFTEAFF
TGTGCCAGCAGCTCGACAGGTTTCACTGAAGCTTTCTTT
>TRBJ2-1|TRBV6-6|TRBD2|NA
CASSYLGSGKDEQFF
TGTGCCAGCAGTTACTTAGGTAGCGGGAAGGATGAGCAGTTCTTC
>TRBJ2-5|TRBV7-2|NA|NA
CASSLAHDRETQYF
TGTGCCAGCAGCTTAGCGCACGATCGGGAGACCCAGTACTTC
>TRBJ2-2|TRBV7-2|NA|few
CASSLWQGQHGELFF
TGTGCCAGCAGCTTATGGCAGGGCCAACACGGGGAGCTGTTTTTT
>TRBJ2-3|TRBV15|NA|NA
CATSITGTSTDTQYF
TGTGCCACCAGCATTACCGGGACTAGCACAGATACGCAGTATTTT
>TRBJ1-1|TRBV6-5|NA|NA
CASSYWARGDTEAFF
TGTGCCAGCAGTTACTGGGCCAGGGGAGACACTGAAGCTTTCTTT
>TRBJ1-3|TRBV30|NA|NA
CAWSLSGNTIYF
TGTGCCTGGAGTTTATCTGGAAACACCATATATTTT
>TRBJ2-5|TRBV4-2|TRBD2|NA
CASSQGPRVGRGGGETQYF
TGTGCCAGCAGCCAAGGACCCCGCGTGGGGCGGGGGGGCGGGGAGACCCAGTACTTC
>TRBJ1-6|TRBV5-1|TRBD1|NA
CASSLEQGASYNSPLHF
TGCGCCAGCAGCTTGGAACAGGGGGCGTCCTATAATTCACCCCTCCACTTT
>TRBJ2-3|TRBV28|TRBD2|NA
CASTSPRGGTDTQYF
TGTGCCAGCACCTCACCCCGGGGGGGCACAGATACGCAGTATTTT